Shown below are 13 T cell receptor beta chains from a single sample sequenced in a study of cytomegalovirus exposure and HLA in healthy donors. Researchers ran the PCR with 60 Vbeta and 13 Jbeta primers. The assay was immunoSEQ multiplex PCR, and TCRdb's table has in-frame clones only and misses some. The profile shows about 180,000 clones, roughly 84% of them singletons. Sequencing used PBMCs. Receptor source: a girl between 2 and 10 years old in good health and CMV-seropositive.

The CDR3 sequence: CASGYDRASYEQYF. In nucleotides, the CDR3 is TGTGCCAGCGGATACGACAGGGCCTCCTACGAGCAGTACTTC. The J gene is TRBJ2-7, the V gene TRBV5-4, with TRBD1 identical over 7 bases. Per germline, CDR1 SGHNT and CDR2 YYREEE (reference sequence). CDR3 size: 14 residues. V lost 7 bases and J lost 0; bases outside the gene matches: 7.

The genes are TRBV25-1 and TRBJ2-1; D is possibly TRBD1 (5 bases). There are 15 residues in the CDR3. Germline V gene lookup returns CDR1 MGHDK and CDR2 SYGVNS. Trimming pared 8 bases from V and 5 bases from J, leaving 19 bases between. CDR3 nucleotides: TGTGCCAGCTATTCCCCTTCGACAGACGACAATGAGCAGTTCTTC. It is translated as CASYSPSTDDNEQFF.

The V gene is TRBV15, the J gene TRBJ2-4; TRBD2 agrees at 9 bases. CDR1 is LNHNV, CDR2 YYDKDF, per germline (reference sequence). The V and J ends lost 1 base and 4 bases, in that order; junction bases with no gene match: 2. The CDR3 is 15 residues long. Written as DNA, the CDR3 is TGTGCCACCAGCAGAGGTCTAGCGGGAAAAAACATTCAGTACTTC. It yields the protein CATSRGLAGKNIQYF.

The chain is built from TRBV29-1 and TRBJ1-1; 7 nucleotides match TRBD1. The V gene end was trimmed by 5 bases and the J gene end by 0 bases; junction bases not matched to a gene: 6. Germline V gives CDR1 SQVTM, CDR2 ANQGSEA. This CDR3 spans 14 amino acids. The CDR3: CSVWDSYLNTEAFF. The CDR3 DNA reads as TGCAGCGTTTGGGACAGCTACTTGAACACTGAAGCTTTCTTT.

The V gene is TRBV10-3, the J gene TRBJ2-5; no clear D. The end of the DNA is better explained by TRBJ2-7, so the J call may be wrong. Germline CDR1 reads ENHRY; CDR2 reads SYGVKD. This CDR3 comprises 15 residues. The CDR3, as DNA: TGTGCCATCAGTGAGAACCCAGCGTATAGGAACGAGCAGTACTTC. Encoded protein: CAISENPAYRNEQYF.

V usage is TRBV6-1 and J usage is TRBJ1-2; D is unresolved. Germline V gene sequence: CDR1 MNHNS, CDR2 SASEGT. This CDR3 is built from 13 residues. V lost 6 bases, J lost 3 bases, and 11 bases lay in between. CDR3 bases: TGTGCCAGCAGGCTGACACCAGACTATGGCTACACCTTC. It yields the protein CASRLTPDYGYTF.

This clone was picked up one time. The chain carries TRBV5-5 and TRBJ1-2; a weak D match, TRBD1 (5 bases). Germline V gene lookup returns CDR1 SGHKS and CDR2 YYEKEE (reference sequence). There are 17 residues in the CDR3. The V and J ends lost 6 bases and 3 bases respectively, with 24 bases between them. The DNA of the CDR3 is TGTGCCAGCACGATTGCGGTGAGGCCAGGGTTTGACTATGGCTACACCTTC. This codes for CASTIAVRPGFDYGYTF.

The V gene is TRBV5-5, the J gene TRBJ2-6, with D tentatively TRBD2 (7 bases). The V end was cut by 7 bases, the J end by 2 bases, with 22 bases between. CDR3 length: 18 amino acids. In germline, CDR1 is SGHKS, CDR2 YYEKEE (reference sequence). The CDR3 reads CASGGGLGWGAGANVLTF. As DNA, the CDR3 is TGTGCCAGCGGGGGGGGGCTTGGGTGGGGCGCTGGGGCCAACGTCCTGACTTTC.

The CDR3 loop is CASSLSSTDTQYF. The CDR3 DNA sequence: TGCGCCAGCAGCTTGTCTAGCACAGATACGCAGTATTTT. The chain carries TRBV5-1 and TRBJ2-3, with unresolved D. CDR1 SGHRS and CDR2 YFSETQ come from the germline V gene. The CDR3 is 13 amino acids. Trimming took off 1 base at V and 0 bases at J, with 3 bases between the two ends.

The chain is built from TRBV27 and TRBJ1-6; no reliable D call. This CDR3 has 14 residues. The germline CDR1 and CDR2 sequences are MNHEY and SMNVEV (reference sequence). The ends were cut back, 0 bases at V and 5 bases at J, with 5 bases in the middle. The CDR3 protein is CASSLSQNNSPLHF. The CDR3 DNA sequence: TGTGCCAGCAGTTTATCACAGAATAATTCACCCCTCCACTTT.

The rearrangement joins TRBV9 to TRBJ2-5; 11 bases map to TRBD2. Germline V gene lookup returns CDR1 SGDLS and CDR2 YYNGEE. The CDR3 is made up of 17 amino acids. The ends lost 4 bases at V and 4 bases at J; junction bases unmatched: 12. CDR3 nucleotides: TGTGCCAGCAGCCTGGATGTAGCGGGAGGGCCTTTAGAGACCCAGTACTTC. The encoded protein is CASSLDVAGGPLETQYF. The full variable domain, rest sourced from reference TRBV9 and TRBJ2-5, is DSGVTQTPKHLITATGQRVTLRCSPRSGDLSVYWYQQSLDQGLQFLIQYYNGEERAKGNILERFSAQQFPDLHSELNLSSLELGDSALYFCASSLDVAGGPLETQYFGPGTRLLVL.

The V call is TRBV19, the J call TRBJ1-5; perhaps TRBD1 as D (6 bases). The germline V gene encodes CDR1 LNHDA and CDR2 SQIVND (reference sequence). This CDR3 has 15 amino acids. Trimming left V 4 bases short and J 1 base short, with 11 bases between. This CDR3 is CASSSPGDSNQPQHF. The CDR3 DNA is TGTGCCAGTAGTAGCCCAGGGGACAGCAATCAGCCCCAGCATTTT.

The chain joins TRBV30 to TRBJ2-1; D is uncertain. The CDR3 runs to 11 residues. The V end lost 8 bases, the J end lost 6 bases, and 11 bases lay between the germline ends. Germline V lookup: CDR1 GTSNPN, CDR2 SVGIG (reference sequence). This CDR3 is CATRPGNEQFF. CDR3 nucleotide sequence: TGTGCCACTCGACCGGGCAATGAGCAGTTCTTC.